A single sample gave rise to the 23 T cell receptor beta chains below, sequenced in a study of blood T cell repertoires in COVID-19. Sequenced by immunoSEQ multiplex PCR; TCRdb stores in-frame clones only, minus some. The sample comprises approximately 340,000 clones, about 87% of which are singletons, and 7.5% to 10% rests with the top ten. The material sequenced was peripheral blood. The receptors were gathered from a man aged 30-40 years with COVID-19, enrolled during active disease.

The chain couples TRBV19 to TRBJ2-7; the D gene is possibly TRBD1 (5 bases). The CDR3 runs 13 residues. Germline loops: CDR1 LNHDA, CDR2 SQIVND (reference sequence). Trimming removed 7 bases at V and 6 bases at J, with 16 bases between. In nucleotides, the CDR3 is TGTGCCAGTACCCAACAAGGGGTCGGCGAGCAGTACTTC. Translation gives CASTQQGVGEQYF. Complete variable domain (other parts from reference TRBV19 and TRBJ2-7): DGGITQSPKYLFRKEGQNVTLSCEQNLNHDAMYWYRQDPGQGLRLIYYSQIVNDFQKGDIAEGYSVSREKKESFPLTVTSAQKNPTAFYLCASTQQGVGEQYFGPGTRLTVT.

This clone has a single count. CDR3 nucleotide sequence: TGCGCCAGCAGCTCAGATGGTAACAATGAGCAGTTCTTC. Translation gives CASSSDGNNEQFF. The gene calls are TRBV5-1 and TRBJ2-1; D uncertain. CDR1 is SGHRS, CDR2 YFSETQ, per germline. There are 13 residues in the CDR3. V shed 3 bases and J shed 5 bases, with 9 bases lying between them.

The CDR3 DNA reads TGTGCCAGCAGCGGACAGGGGCCAGATACGCAGTATTTT. As protein: CASSGQGPDTQYF. This chain connects TRBV12-3 or TRBV12-4 to TRBJ2-3; TRBD1 agrees at 9 bases. Unmatched junction bases numbered 2, after V lost 6 bases and J lost 4 bases. The length of the CDR3 is 13 residues.

The V gene is TRBV28, the J gene TRBJ2-3; weak D call: TRBD2 (6 bases). CDR3 length: 11 residues. Germline V gene data show CDR1 as MDHEN and CDR2 as SYDVKM. The V and J ends lost 5 bases and 8 bases respectively, with 8 bases between them. CDR3 region: CASSGGGTQYF. DNA for the CDR3: TGTGCCAGCAGTGGGGGAGGTACGCAGTATTTT.

The chain combines TRBV7-3 with TRBJ2-1, with TRBD2 as a possible D gene (6 bases). The CDR3 has 14 amino acids. V gave up 5 bases and J gave up 10 bases, with 18 bases separating them. Germline CDR1 and CDR2: SGHTA and FQGTGA. CDR3 sequence: CASSPGTSSGEQFF. DNA for the CDR3: TGTGCCAGCAGCCCTGGGACTTCCTCGGGAGAGCAGTTCTTC.

V usage is TRBV7-3 and J usage is TRBJ2-5, with TRBD2 as a possible D gene (6 bases). The CDR3 loop spans 16 amino acids. The germline V gene encodes CDR1 SGHTA and CDR2 FQGTGA. Trimming removed 5 bases from V and 2 bases from J, with 18 bases in between. CDR3 DNA: TGTGCCAGCAGCCTTTACCCGGCAGGGAGGCAAGAGACCCAGTACTTC. This encodes CASSLYPAGRQETQYF.

This clone showed up just a few times. The chain joins TRBV10-3 to TRBJ2-2; 12 bases agree with TRBD2. Per germline, CDR1 ENHRY and CDR2 SYGVKD. This CDR3 contains 19 residues. Trimming took 2 bases from V and 7 from J; bases not matched to a gene: 14. CDR3 bases: TGTGCCATCAGTGAGACAACCGGTCTAGCGGGAGGGTATGTCGGGGAGCTGTTTTTT. It encodes CAISETTGLAGGYVGELFF.

This clone was recorded once. The J gene is TRBJ2-1, the V gene TRBV6-5; 7 bases map to TRBD2. The CDR3 runs to 15 residues. The germline V gene has CDR1 MNHEY and CDR2 SVGAGI. J lost 8 bases, V lost 6 bases, and 13 bases had no gene match. CDR3 protein: CASSAASGGQYEQFF. CDR3 DNA sequence: TGTGCCAGCAGCGCAGCTAGCGGAGGGCAGTATGAGCAGTTCTTC.

V usage is TRBV6-5 and J usage is TRBJ2-5; 7 bases align to TRBD1. V gave up 6 bases and J gave up 0 bases; unmatched junction bases: 1. Germline V gene sequence: CDR1 MNHEY, CDR2 SVGAGI. The CDR3 is made up of 13 amino acids. The CDR3 loop reads CASRDRYQETQYF. CDR3 bases: TGTGCCAGCAGGGACAGGTACCAAGAGACCCAGTACTTC.

The rearrangement uses TRBV4-3 and TRBJ2-2; 10 bases map to TRBD2. Trimming removed 5 bases from V and 6 bases from J; junction bases left unmatched: 12. Germline CDR1 is LGHNA and CDR2 is YSLEER. The CDR3 extends over 17 amino acids. CDR3 loop: CASSVSGLAGEAGELFF. CDR3 bases: TGCGCCAGCAGCGTTAGCGGGCTAGCGGGAGAAGCCGGGGAGCTGTTTTTT.

The chain has TRBV27 and TRBJ1-1; D not certain. CDR3 length: 13 amino acids. Between the trimmed V and J ends, which lost 1 base and 6 bases, there was a span of 9 bases. Looked up from germline, CDR1 is MNHEY and CDR2 is SMNVEV (reference sequence). This CDR3 is CASSLLGGPEAFF. CDR3 sequence (DNA): TGTGCCAGCAGTTTATTAGGAGGCCCTGAAGCTTTCTTT.

The V gene is TRBV6-6, the J gene TRBJ1-6, with D hard to call. The CDR3 spans 14 residues. CDR1 MNHNY and CDR2 SVGAGI come from the germline V gene (reference sequence). Trimming removed 1 base from V and 7 bases from J, with 8 bases in between. The CDR3 bases are TGTGCCAGCAGTTACTTAGTGAACAATTCACCCCTCCACTTT. This codes for CASSYLVNNSPLHF.

The chain joins TRBV4-3 to TRBJ1-4; D is undetermined. Germline CDR1 is LGHNA and CDR2 is YSLEER. This CDR3 has 15 residues. The V and J ends lost 0 bases and 4 bases respectively, with 9 bases between them. CDR3: CASSQDQGSNEKLFF. Written as DNA, the CDR3 is TGCGCCAGCAGCCAAGATCAAGGGAGTAATGAAAAACTGTTTTTT.

This clone was observed once. V usage is TRBV30 and J usage is TRBJ2-3; 7 nucleotides agree with TRBD2. The V gene end was trimmed by 2 bases and the J gene end by 8 bases; junction bases not matched to a gene: 16. The CDR3 runs 16 residues. Germline values: CDR1 GTSNPN, CDR2 SVGIG (reference sequence). The CDR3 reads CAWSKASGASYGTQYF. For the CDR3, the DNA is TGTGCCTGGAGTAAGGCTAGCGGAGCCTCTTATGGTACGCAGTATTTT.

The rearrangement uses TRBV5-6 and TRBJ2-7; 9 nucleotides match TRBD1. V was clipped by 3 bases and J by 3 bases; unmatched bases: 4. Germline CDR1 is SGHDT and CDR2 is YYEEEE. CDR3 length: 14 amino acids. This CDR3 reads CASSYGQGRYEQYF. CDR3 nucleotides: TGTGCCAGCAGCTACGGACAGGGGCGCTACGAGCAGTACTTC.

The V call is TRBV29-1, the J call TRBJ2-4; the D gene is possibly TRBD2 (7 bases). The V gene lost 8 bases and the J gene lost 5 bases, with 28 bases spanning the gap. Looked up from germline, CDR1 is SQVTM and CDR2 is ANQGSEA. This CDR3 comprises 17 residues. CDR3 DNA: TGCAGCATATCGGTCGGGGGGCTCTTCTCCCCGGAAAACATTCAGTACTTC. Translating it yields CSISVGGLFSPENIQYF.

The rearrangement links TRBV6-5 to TRBJ2-2; 8 nucleotides line up with TRBD1. Per germline, CDR1 MNHEY and CDR2 SVGAGI. The CDR3 covers 15 residues. Losses at the gene ends were 6 bases for V and 5 bases for J; bases not matched to a gene: 8. CDR3 bases: TGTGCCAGCAGCCCAGGGGGCGCGCGGACCGGGGAGCTGTTTTTT. Its protein product is CASSPGGARTGELFF.

The chain uses TRBV18 and TRBJ2-7; D is undetermined. The CDR3 loop spans 14 amino acids. Germline CDR1 is KGHSH and CDR2 is LQKENI. V lost 2 bases to trimming and J lost 7 bases, with 15 bases between them. CDR3: CASSPSFQVYEQYF. The CDR3 DNA reads TGTGCCAGCTCACCAAGTTTTCAGGTATATGAGCAGTACTTC.

The chain joins TRBV28 to TRBJ2-5; TRBD1 agrees at 9 bases. The germline CDR1 and CDR2 sequences are MDHEN and SYDVKM. The J segment lost 4 bases and the V segment lost 6 bases, leaving 12 bases of the junction unmatched. This CDR3 spans 16 amino acids. The CDR3 loop is CASRRTGGGGGETQYF. The CDR3 bases are TGTGCCAGCAGGCGTACAGGGGGCGGGGGAGGAGAGACCCAGTACTTC.

This chain uses TRBV19 with TRBJ2-2; 8 bases line up with TRBD1. Germline V gives CDR1 LNHDA, CDR2 SQIVND (reference sequence). The junction had 12 bases not matched to a gene; V was cut back by 8 bases and J by 4 bases. This CDR3 has 16 amino acids. CDR3 nucleotide sequence: TGTGCCAGTGGTTGGGTGGCAGGGGGCCCCACCGGGGAGCTGTTTTTT. Protein sequence: CASGWVAGGPTGELFF.

The CDR3 DNA reads TGTGCCAGCAGTTACAGAGACAGGGTGCCTGAAGCTTTCTTT. It encodes CASSYRDRVPEAFF. The chain uses TRBV6-5 and TRBJ1-1; TRBD1 aligns across 7 bases. Looked up from germline, CDR1 is MNHEY and CDR2 is SVGAGI. The CDR3 is 14 residues long. J was trimmed by 6 bases and V by 2 bases; bases with no gene match: 6.

The chain has TRBV2 and TRBJ1-5, with D maybe TRBD1 (6 bases). V lost 6 bases and J lost 0, with 15 bases in between. The CDR3 extends over 16 amino acids. Looked up from germline, CDR1 is SNHLY and CDR2 is FYNNEI. The CDR3 loop reads CASRAGASYSNQPQHF. In DNA form, the CDR3 reads TGTGCCAGCAGAGCAGGGGCCTCATATAGCAATCAGCCCCAGCATTTT.

This clone was seen many times. The J gene is TRBJ1-4, the V gene TRBV28, with D maybe TRBD1 (6 bases). V was shortened by 5 bases and J by 4 bases, with 14 bases between the two germline ends. CDR1 MDHEN and CDR2 SYDVKM come from the germline V gene. This CDR3 region has 15 residues. The CDR3 region has the DNA TGTGCCAGCAGTGGGGAGGGGGGGATTAATGAAAAACTGTTTTTT. It encodes CASSGEGGINEKLFF.